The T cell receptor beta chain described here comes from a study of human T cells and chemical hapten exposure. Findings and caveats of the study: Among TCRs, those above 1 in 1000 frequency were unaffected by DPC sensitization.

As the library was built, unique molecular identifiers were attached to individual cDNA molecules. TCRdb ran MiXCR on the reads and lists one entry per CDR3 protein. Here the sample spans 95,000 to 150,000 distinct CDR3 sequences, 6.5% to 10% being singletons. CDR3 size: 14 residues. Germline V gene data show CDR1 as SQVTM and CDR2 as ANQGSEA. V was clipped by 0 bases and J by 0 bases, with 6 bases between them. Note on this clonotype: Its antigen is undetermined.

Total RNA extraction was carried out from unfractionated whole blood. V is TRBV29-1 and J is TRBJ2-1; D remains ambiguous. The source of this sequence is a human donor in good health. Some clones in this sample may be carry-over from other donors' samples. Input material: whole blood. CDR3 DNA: TGCAGCGTTGAAGAGGTCAGCTCCTACAATGAGCAGTTCTTC. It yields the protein CSVEEVSSYNEQFF.